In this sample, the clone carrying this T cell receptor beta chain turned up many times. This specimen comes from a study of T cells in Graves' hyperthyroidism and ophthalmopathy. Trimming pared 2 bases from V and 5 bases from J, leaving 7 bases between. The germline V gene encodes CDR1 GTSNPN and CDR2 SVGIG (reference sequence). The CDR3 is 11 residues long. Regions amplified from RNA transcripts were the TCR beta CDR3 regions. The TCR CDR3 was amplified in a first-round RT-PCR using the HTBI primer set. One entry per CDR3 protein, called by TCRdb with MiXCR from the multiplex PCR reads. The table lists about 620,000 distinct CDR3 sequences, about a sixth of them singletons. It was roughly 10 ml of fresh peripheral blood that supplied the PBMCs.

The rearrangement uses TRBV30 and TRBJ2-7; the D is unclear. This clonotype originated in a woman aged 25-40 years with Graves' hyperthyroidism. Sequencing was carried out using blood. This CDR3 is CAWSPLHEQYF. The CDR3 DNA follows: TGTGCCTGGAGTCCTCTTCACGAGCAGTACTTC.